The 28 T cell receptor beta chains below come from one sample, sequenced in a study of human T cells and chemical hapten exposure. Each CDR3 protein is one row after TCRdb ran MiXCR on the RACE reads. This table holds 200,000 to 300,000 distinct CDR3 sequences, about 9.4% found once. Regarding time point: pre-sensitization, week 0. The treatment is: therapeutic diphenylcyclopropenone sensitization with weekly scalp DPC. This sample comprised whole blood, obtained in connection with sensitization to the hapten diphenylcyclopropenone (DPC). These TCRs come from a woman aged 40 to 55 with alopecia areata. Some clones in this sample may be carry-over from other donors' samples.

This clonotype was counted between two and nine times. This chain joins TRBV11-2 and TRBJ2-3, with D possibly TRBD2 on 5 matching bases. The germline V and J ends were trimmed by 2 bases and 0 bases, with 12 bases remaining between them. Germline lookup yields CDR1 SGHAT and CDR2 FQNNGV. The CDR3 runs 16 residues. The CDR3 spells CASSLLAWGSTDTQYF. The DNA of the CDR3 is TGTGCCAGCAGCTTACTAGCTTGGGGTAGCACAGATACGCAGTATTTT.

This clonotype was detected only a few times. V gene TRBV18 combines with J gene TRBJ1-5, with TRBD1 matching 7 bases. The germline V gene encodes CDR1 KGHSH and CDR2 LQKENI. J lost 1 base, V lost 3 bases, and 0 bases had no gene match. The CDR3 is 14 residues long. CDR3 protein: CASSPGQSNQPQHF. The CDR3, as DNA: TGTGCCAGCTCACCGGGACAGAGCAATCAGCCCCAGCATTTT.

This clonotype came up a few times. J is TRBJ2-1 and V is TRBV14; 7 positions agree with TRBD2. The CDR3 is 17 residues long. With V trimmed by 1 base and J by 0 bases, 6 bases remained unmatched. Looked up from germline, CDR1 is SGHDN and CDR2 is FVKESK. As DNA, the CDR3 is TGTGCCAGCAGCCAAGCGGGACTAAGCTTCTCCTACAATGAGCAGTTCTTC. It translates to CASSQAGLSFSYNEQFF. The full variable domain, its missing parts supplied by reference TRBV14 and TRBJ2-1, is EAGVTQFPSHSVIEKGQTVTLRCDPISGHDNLYWYRRVMGKEIKFLLHFVKESKQDESGMPNNRFLAERTGGTYSTLKVQPAELEDSGVYFCASSQAGLSFSYNEQFFGPGTRLTVL.

On this clonotype itself: With a much larger clone just one base away, this may be a read error. The genes are TRBV2 and TRBJ2-3; possibly TRBD1 for D (6 bases). The CDR3 runs to 14 residues. The V end was cut by 7 bases, the J end by 3 bases, with 14 bases between. CDR1 is SNHLY and CDR2 is FYNNEI in the germline V gene. The CDR3 DNA follows: TGTGCCAGCAAGCAGGGGAGAAGGACAGATACGCAGTATTTT. It translates to CASKQGRRTDTQYF.

DNA of the CDR3: TGTGCCAGTCGCTCAGACAGGCTACACACCGGGGAGCTGTTTTTT. Translated: CASRSDRLHTGELFF. J is TRBJ2-2 and V is TRBV18; D is possibly TRBD1 (6 bases). Trimming took off 9 bases at V and 3 bases at J, with 17 bases between the two ends. The CDR3 spans 15 residues. CDR1 and CDR2 from the germline V gene are KGHSH and LQKENI.

This clonotype was counted only a few times. The chain employs TRBV6-5 and TRBJ1-1; 7 bases agree with TRBD1. The CDR3 totals 16 residues. Germline assignment: CDR1 MNHEY and CDR2 SVGAGI. V lost 8 bases and J lost 0; bases outside the gene matches: 12. The CDR3 loop reads CASRRSGGRVNTEAFF. CDR3 DNA sequence: TGTGCCAGCCGCCGGTCAGGGGGAAGGGTGAACACTGAAGCTTTCTTT.

The rearrangement joins TRBV5-1 to TRBJ2-7, with D tentatively TRBD1 (8 bases). The CDR3 extends over 15 amino acids. Per germline, CDR1 SGHRS and CDR2 YFSETQ. V was shortened by 4 bases and J by 4 bases, with 18 bases between the two germline ends. In DNA, the CDR3 is TGCGCCAGCAGCGGAGGACAGGGCGGGGGATACGAGCAGTACTTC. This codes for CASSGGQGGGYEQYF. The full variable domain, in which reference TRBV5-1 and TRBJ2-7 provide the parts outside the CDR3, is KAGVTQTPRYLIKTRGQQVTLSCSPISGHRSVSWYQQTPGQGLQFLFEYFSETQRNKGNFPGRFSGRQFSNSRSEMNVSTLELGDSALYLCASSGGQGGGYEQYFGPGTRLTVT.

Ten or more counts support this clonotype. The rearrangement links TRBV7-2 to TRBJ2-1, with 11 bases fitting TRBD1. With 1 base clipped from V and 4 bases from J, the junction kept 3 bases outside the gene matches. Germline V CDR1 and CDR2: SGHTA, FQGNSA. The CDR3 is made up of 16 amino acids. CDR3 in amino acids: CASSLVGQGVYNEQFF. The CDR3 DNA is TGTGCCAGCAGCTTAGTGGGACAGGGGGTATACAATGAGCAGTTCTTC.

The chain recombines TRBV29-1 with TRBJ1-1, with D possibly matching TRBD1 (5 bases). The V and J ends lost 7 bases and 2 bases respectively, with 11 bases between them. From germline, CDR1 is SQVTM and CDR2 ANQGSEA. The CDR3 contains 12 residues. The CDR3 sequence: CSAREVNTEAFF. In nucleotides, the CDR3 is TGCAGCGCCAGGGAGGTCAACACTGAAGCTTTCTTT.

This clonotype was seen more than once but under ten times. The chain has TRBV2 and TRBJ2-3; D remains ambiguous. The CDR3 consists of 14 residues. The V and J ends lost 6 bases and 3 bases respectively, with 13 bases between them. Germline V gene data show CDR1 as SNHLY and CDR2 as FYNNEI. The CDR3 nucleotides are TGTGCCAGCAGAGGCTCCCTTTGGACAGATACGCAGTATTTT. Its protein product is CASRGSLWTDTQYF.

The chain combines TRBV20-1 with TRBJ1-6; TRBD1 might be the D (5 bases). Germline CDR1 and CDR2: DFQATT and SNEGSKA (reference sequence). This CDR3 is built from 11 residues. The V gene lost 6 bases and the J gene lost 10 bases, with 10 bases spanning the gap. CDR3 sequence: CSAEGISPLHF. For the CDR3, the DNA is TGCAGTGCCGAGGGGATCTCACCCCTCCACTTT.

Worth noting for this clonotype: Its ends do not fully match the called genes, so a read error is possible. The chain has TRBV5-1 and TRBJ1-5; no firm D call. The CDR3 has 13 residues. CDR1 and CDR2 (germline): SGHRS, YFSETQ. The CDR3: CASRENSNQPQHF. The CDR3 nucleotides read TGTGCCAGCAGAGAGAATAGCAATCAGCCCCAGCATTTT.

CDR3 sequence (DNA): TGTGCCAGCAGTACCCTGGCCCCCGGGGCCCCTGGGGAGACCCAGTACTTC. Amino acid sequence: CASSTLAPGAPGETQYF. This sequence joins TRBV6-5 and TRBJ2-5; possibly TRBD1 or TRBD2 for D (5 bases each). The ends were cut back, 5 bases at V and 5 bases at J, with 24 bases in the middle. This CDR3 is built from 17 residues. Germline lookup yields CDR1 MNHEY and CDR2 SVGAGI.

In this sample, this clonotype turned up a few times. This sequence joins TRBV10-3 and TRBJ1-2; D is perhaps TRBD1 (5 bases). This CDR3 contains 15 residues. With 4 bases removed from V and 7 bases from J, the gap between germline ends came to 19 bases. In germline, CDR1 is ENHRY, CDR2 SYGVKD. The CDR3 sequence: CAISGGRDPASGYTF. CDR3 bases: TGTGCCATCAGTGGCGGGCGGGACCCCGCTAGTGGCTACACCTTC.

Only a few counts were recorded for this clonotype. The chain couples TRBV24-1 to TRBJ2-5; TRBD1 is a possible D gene (5 bases). Germline V CDR1 and CDR2: KGHDR, SFDVKD. The ends were cut back, 3 bases at V and 2 bases at J, with 12 bases in the middle. This CDR3 comprises 15 residues. The CDR3: CATSDHQDIQETQYF. CDR3 DNA: TGTGCCACCAGTGATCACCAGGACATTCAAGAGACCCAGTACTTC.

The chain carries TRBV4-2 and TRBJ2-7; 10 bases are shared with TRBD2. The CDR3 spans 15 residues. The junction had 5 bases not matched to a gene; V was cut back by 2 bases and J by 4 bases. Germline V gives CDR1 LGHNA, CDR2 YNFKEQ. The CDR3 here is CASSQIAGGKYEQYF. In nucleotides, the CDR3 is TGTGCCAGCAGCCAAATAGCGGGAGGAAAGTACGAGCAGTACTTC.

Note on this clonotype: Just one base apart from a much larger clone, this may be a read error. The chain combines TRBV3-1 with TRBJ2-7; 8 bases map to TRBD2. The CDR3 loop spans 14 amino acids. CDR1 is LGHDT, CDR2 YNNKEL, per germline (reference sequence). Written as DNA, the CDR3 is TGTGCCAGCAGCCACAGGACTAGCACCTACGGGCAGTACTTC. Translated, it gives CASSHRTSTYGQYF.

This clonotype was seen at least ten times. CDR3 DNA: TGTGCCAGCAGCGCTAGGGTTGGTCGCTCGGCAGGGTTCCACAATGAGCAGTTCTTC. It is translated as CASSARVGRSAGFHNEQFF. The rearrangement uses TRBV9 and TRBJ2-1; TRBD1 might be the D (5 bases). Germline loops: CDR1 SGDLS, CDR2 YYNGEE. The CDR3 runs 19 residues. The V gene lost 3 bases and the J gene lost 5 bases, with 27 bases spanning the gap. The full variable domain, rest sourced from reference TRBV9 and TRBJ2-1, is DSGVTQTPKHLITATGQRVTLRCSPRSGDLSVYWYQQSLDQGLQFLIQYYNGEERAKGNILERFSAQQFPDLHSELNLSSLELGDSALYFCASSARVGRSAGFHNEQFFGPGTRLTVL.

This clonotype was counted ten times or more. This chain uses TRBV6-5 with TRBJ1-3, with a possible D match to TRBD1 (6 bases). The length of the CDR3 is 13 residues. V was pared by 10 bases and J by 3 bases, with 13 bases between. The germline CDR1 and CDR2 sequences are MNHEY and SVGAGI. CDR3 nucleotides: TGTGCCACCGTGGCAGGGGTTGGAAACACCATATATTTT. Amino acids: CATVAGVGNTIYF.

The chain couples TRBV4-3 to TRBJ1-2, with 8 bases fitting TRBD1. V dropped 0 bases and J dropped 6; count of bases not matched to a gene: 6. The CDR3 contains 15 residues. CDR1 LGHNA and CDR2 YSLEER come from the germline V gene. The CDR3 loop is CASSQDHGQGDGYTF. The CDR3 DNA is TGCGCCAGCAGCCAAGATCACGGACAGGGCGATGGCTACACCTTC.

This clonotype appeared a few times. V gene TRBV11-2 combines with J gene TRBJ1-2; 8 positions agree with TRBD1. The ends lost 2 bases at V and 6 bases at J; junction bases unmatched: 8. CDR3 length: 15 amino acids. Looked up from germline, CDR1 is SGHAT and CDR2 is FQNNGV. DNA for the CDR3: TGTGCCAGCAGCTTATGGCCGGGACAGGCGGATGGCTACACCTTC. Protein product: CASSLWPGQADGYTF.

This clonotype was picked up many times. The chain links TRBV29-1 to TRBJ2-1, with D possibly matching TRBD2 (6 bases). CDR1 and CDR2 from the germline V gene are SQVTM and ANQGSEA. Trimming shortened V by 4 bases and J by 4 bases, and 20 bases separated the two germline ends. The CDR3 totals 16 residues. CDR3 protein: CSVATGSGASYNEQFF. As DNA, the CDR3 is TGCAGCGTTGCGACCGGGAGCGGAGCCTCGTACAATGAGCAGTTCTTC.

This chain links TRBV20-1 with TRBJ2-1; 7 nucleotides line up with TRBD2. The CDR3 is 14 amino acids. Germline CDR1 is DFQATT and CDR2 is SNEGSKA (reference sequence). The ends lost 3 bases at V and 4 bases at J; junction bases unmatched: 6. Written as DNA, the CDR3 is TGCAGTGCTAGTACGGCGGGAGAATACAATGAGCAGTTCTTC. It translates to CSASTAGEYNEQFF.

J is TRBJ2-3 and V is TRBV7-9; no clear D. The CDR3 has 14 residues. V dropped 3 bases and J dropped 0 bases, with 7 bases sitting between them. Germline V CDR1 and CDR2: SEHNR, FQNEAQ (reference sequence). CDR3 coding DNA: TGTGCCAGCAGCTTCCGTACTAGCACAGATACGCAGTATTTT. As protein: CASSFRTSTDTQYF.

This clonotype was counted between two and nine times. CDR3 DNA: TGTGCCAGCCGAAGCCAGGTAGACCCCCACAATGAGCAGTTCTTC. Its protein is CASRSQVDPHNEQFF. V gene TRBV19 combines with J gene TRBJ2-1; D is unresolved. Trimming stripped 9 bases from V and 5 bases from J, with 20 bases between. Germline V lookup: CDR1 LNHDA, CDR2 SQIVND (reference sequence). The CDR3 runs to 15 residues.

The rearrangement joins TRBV7-9 to TRBJ2-7; no firm D call. CDR1 and CDR2 (germline): SEHNR, FQNEAQ (reference sequence). The CDR3 loop spans 14 amino acids. Trimming cost V 5 bases and J 1 base, with 12 bases left between them. The CDR3 loop reads CASSPRPVSYEQYF. Written as DNA, the CDR3 is TGTGCCAGCAGCCCAAGACCGGTGTCCTACGAGCAGTACTTC.

About this clonotype: The conserved closing phenylalanine or tryptophan is absent in this CDR3, likely reflecting a read error. The chain carries TRBV5-1 and TRBJ2-3; 8 nucleotides line up with TRBD2. The CDR3 runs 17 residues. V shed 0 bases, J shed 5 bases, and the junction held 11 bases outside the gene matches. In germline, CDR1 is SGHRS, CDR2 YFSETQ. The CDR3 loop is CASSLAQGAGVVDTQYL. The CDR3 DNA sequence: TGCGCCAGCAGCTTGGCCCAGGGAGCGGGAGTAGTAGATACGCAGTATCTT.

The chain couples TRBV12-3 or TRBV12-4 to TRBJ1-3, with D possibly matching TRBD1 (5 bases). The CDR3 contains 12 residues. Trimming removed 5 bases from V and 11 bases from J, with 13 bases in between. CDR3 residues: CASSLRQGSIYF. CDR3 nucleotide sequence: TGTGCCAGCAGTCTACGCCAGGGCTCCATATATTTT.